This T cell receptor beta chain was found in a study of identical twins (dated by TCRdb to the mid-2010s). Looking at the study overall: To test whether fetal clonotypes persist, the study used deep sequencing on TCR alpha and beta repertoires from monozygotic twins, unrelated adults of various ages, and cord blood. Replicate twin experiments were performed at different times using different library preparation protocols to rule out contamination.

Worth noting for this clonotype: Its antigen specificity is not known. No quality values exist for individual bases; no much larger clone is one base distant.

Library prep was done by 5' RACE. The sequencer was an Illumina HiSeq 2000. A universal primer binding site was added through template switching, and the final cDNA carried a unique molecular identifier so that TCR cDNA molecules could be counted accurately. Specific primers in the conserved constant-segment region were used to synthesize first-strand cDNA for TCR alpha and beta chains. To control for contamination, every cDNA library carried two barcodes: a SMART-Mk sample barcode plus Illumina barcodes. TruSeq adapter sequences and Illumina sample barcodes were added in two successive PCR steps. The Illumina HiSeq platform was used with custom primers to sequence TCR alpha and beta cDNA libraries. Concerning the study's data processing: Unique molecular identifiers were extracted from raw reads with MiGEC, and CDR3 positions were determined with MiXCR. Recombination models were inferred per individual with the repgenHMM and IGoR tools using an EM algorithm. The analysis of shared clonotypes was done with the tcR package in R, with sharing normalized by the product of cloneset sizes. To study raw recombination free of thymic and clonal selection effects, out-of-frame nonproductive sequences were analyzed. TCRdb trimmed the raw reads at Q25, called clones with MiXCR and kept productive beta chains. CDR3 protein sequences are deduplicated, and each keeps its most common genes and DNA. TCRdb's processing, not the authors', yielded these V and J calls. The sample table lists about 690,000 distinct CDR3 sequences, 20% to 25% of them with a count of one. The ten largest clones represent roughly 4% of the sample.

What the work shows at the level of the full study, not this receptor alone: Zero-insertion analyses could be partly confounded by invariant T cells such as MAIT and iNKT, although diverse VJ usage argued against such confounding for most clonotypes. Out-of-frame TCR alpha sequences shared between twins showed an excess of low generation-probability sequences compared with coincidental sharing between unrelated individuals. Excess twin sharing in beta out-of-frame sequences was weaker because fewer shared sequences lowered the signal-to-noise ratio. Because the same donors could not be followed over many years, conclusions were based on cross-sectional statistical analysis. Out-of-frame TCR alpha sharing in monozygotic twins was systematically underestimated by recombination models, whereas sharing between unrelated individuals was in agreement with the recombination models. Fewer insertions were carried by abundant cord blood beta clonotypes; a weaker similar trend was observed in young adult naive repertoires, while no such trend was observed in memory repertoires.

Only healthy Caucasian donors were included. Three pairs of female monozygotic twins, all aged 18 to 29 years, made up the twin cohort. Peripheral blood mononuclear cells were used as the source from which RNA for TCR libraries was isolated. The junction shows trimming of 4 bases on V and 0 bases on J, plus 10 bases between the germline ends. The CDR3 goes from the cysteine to the phenylalanine over 14 residues. Of all the DNA, just the CDR3 is kept, 42 bases in frame from base 1. CDR1 and CDR2, per the germline V gene, are MDHEN and SYDVKM. These same data were also listed under a study on T cells expressing NK-cell markers. The other study reports the following: Three sorted T-cell subsets (CD3+CD56+NKG2C+, CD3+CD56+NKG2C- and CD3+CD56-NKG2C+) from several donors had their TCR beta-chain repertoires profiled. Among the eight sequenced donors, only one was HCMV-seronegative, while the other seven were HCMV-seropositive. To restrict sorting to alphabetaTCR-expressing T cells, an anti-gammadeltaTCR antibody was added in several experiments. In over five donors, the dominant CD3+CD56+NKG2C+ clonotypes were found to rank among the top 10 CD8+ clonotypes and to make up about 1.0-7.5% of CD8+ T cells. Those dominant clonotypes were again the most abundant among CD3+CD56-NKG2C+ cells in a handful of donors, at about 28.3-65%. It remained unclear whether the expanded NKG2C-expressing T cell clones were specific for HCMV antigens. The eight sequenced donors were randomly selected healthy volunteers, three men and five women. HCMV serostatus was determined by detecting HCMV-specific IgG in serum with a commercial ELISA kit. For over 5 donors, bulk peripheral blood T-cell repertoires were also sequenced from unsorted PBMC. MIGEC was used to demultiplex reads and group the reads by UMI, and MiTCR was used to assemble and quantify clonotypes. Only TCR cDNA sequences supported by at least two reads were kept to exclude erroneous sequences. The tcR package was used for downstream repertoire analysis, with clonotypes matched between fractions based on CDR3 nucleotide sequence plus V segment. VDJmatch was used to annotate antigen specificity against VDJdb, with one amino acid substitution allowed in CDR3.

This chain joins TRBV28 to TRBJ2-7; a confident D gene designation cannot be given. The specimen sequenced was PBMCs. The TCR sequence derives from a woman in her late teens or twenties in good health. The DNA is as follows: TGTGCCAGCAGTTCACCCGCCCTCTCCTACGAGCAGTACTTC. Translation gives CASSSPALSYEQYF. Extended through the reference TRBV28 and TRBJ2-7 proteins, this CDR3 yields the full variable domain: DVKVTQSSRYLVKRTGEKVFLECVQDMDHENMFWYRQDPGLGLRLIYFSYDVKMKEKGDIPEGYSVSREKKERFSLILESASTNQTSMYLCASSSPALSYEQYFGPGTRLTVT.